The 29 T cell receptor beta chains in this list originate from one sample, sequenced in a study of T-cell memory formation after mild COVID-19. TCRdb reprocessed the 5' RACE reads with MiXCR, giving one entry per CDR3 protein. The sample has some 70,000 distinct CDR3 sequences, 16% seen once. Sequencing input: PBMCs or a T cell subset sorted from them (not recorded which). The source of these receptors is an adult woman who had mild COVID-19 (a few samples of this study predate the infection). Cell type and time point are not known.

Note on this clonotype: The conserved final phenylalanine or tryptophan is absent from the CDR3, which likely points to a read error. Here the CDR3 reads CASSGSEGSYEQYS. The CDR3 nucleotides read TGTGCCAGCAGCGGTAGCGAAGGCTCCTACGAGCAGTACTCC. V gene TRBV7-6 combines with J gene TRBJ2-7; tentative D call: TRBD2 (5 bases). Per germline, CDR1 SGHVS and CDR2 FNYEAQ. V lost 5 bases and J 0 bases, leaving 11 bases between the germline ends. This CDR3 has 14 residues.

A few counts support this clonotype. The CDR3 sequence: CSAPPRGSSYNEQFF. In nucleotides, the CDR3 is TGCAGTGCTCCACCGCGGGGGAGCTCCTACAATGAGCAGTTCTTC. The chain recombines TRBV20-1 with TRBJ2-1, with 7 bases aligning to TRBD2. After removal of 5 bases from V and 0 bases from J, the junction contained 7 bases not matched to a gene. Germline V gene sequence: CDR1 DFQATT, CDR2 SNEGSKA (reference sequence). The length of the CDR3 is 15 residues.

The chain recombines TRBV21-1 with TRBJ1-5. TRBV21-1 is a pseudogene segment. The CDR3 covers 16 residues. The CDR3 region is CASSKDTVKGNQPQHF. CDR3 nucleotides: TGTGCCAGCAGCAAAGACACGGTTAAGGGCAATCAGCCCCAGCATTTT.

This clonotype has more than one count but fewer than ten. The rearrangement joins TRBV6-1 to TRBJ2-1; D possibly uses TRBD1 or TRBD2 (6 bases each). The CDR3 runs to 15 residues. V was cut by 10 bases and J by 5 bases, with 21 bases left in between. CDR1 and CDR2 (germline): MNHNS, SASEGT. The CDR3 protein is CATPFGGEGHNEQFF. CDR3 nucleotides: TGTGCCACCCCCTTCGGGGGCGAGGGTCACAATGAGCAGTTCTTC.

This clonotype came up a few times. The gene calls are TRBV10-2 and TRBJ2-3, with D maybe TRBD2 (5 bases). The germline CDR1 and CDR2 sequences are WSHSY and SAAADI. V dropped 2 bases and J dropped 6 bases, with 9 bases sitting between them. The CDR3 is 13 residues long. CDR3 sequence (DNA): TGCGCCAGCAGTGAGCCCCCTAGCGATACGCAGTATTTT. Encoded protein: CASSEPPSDTQYF.

The rearrangement uses TRBV24-1 and TRBJ2-1; TRBD1 agrees at 11 bases. This CDR3 is built from 15 residues. Unmatched junction bases numbered 8, after V lost 8 bases and J lost 6 bases. From germline, CDR1 is KGHDR and CDR2 SFDVKD. The CDR3 reads CATMMGQGEFNEQFF. For the CDR3, the DNA is TGTGCCACCATGATGGGACAGGGGGAATTCAATGAGCAGTTCTTC.

This chain joins TRBV7-8 and TRBJ2-7; no clear D gene. The CDR3 contains 14 residues. Trimming cost V 5 bases and J 4 bases, with 15 bases left between them. Germline loops: CDR1 SGHVS, CDR2 FQNEAQ. The CDR3 loop is CASSPRANVYEQYF. The CDR3 nucleotides read TGTGCCAGCAGCCCTCGGGCCAACGTTTACGAGCAGTACTTC.

This chain uses TRBV19 with TRBJ2-3, with D hard to call. Trimming removed 5 bases from V and 4 bases from J, with 10 bases in between. CDR3 length equals 13 residues. The V gene's germline CDR1 is LNHDA and CDR2 SQIVND (reference sequence). CDR3 nucleotides: TGTGCCAGTAGTCTCATGCCCGCAGATACGCAGTATTTT. Protein: CASSLMPADTQYF.

The chain couples TRBV6-2 or TRBV6-3 to TRBJ2-7; D may be TRBD2 (6 bases). This CDR3 comprises 18 residues. The V end lost 5 bases, the J end lost 1 base, and 24 bases lay between the germline ends. Germline V gives CDR1 MNHEY, CDR2 SVGEGT. CDR3 region: CASSGVKRSMEGSYEQYF. CDR3 nucleotides: TGTGCCAGCAGTGGGGTGAAGCGGTCTATGGAGGGGTCCTACGAGCAGTACTTC.

This chain links TRBV5-1 with TRBJ2-3, with D unclear. The V gene's germline CDR1 is SGHRS and CDR2 YFSETQ. V was trimmed by 3 bases and J by 0 bases, leaving 11 bases between them. This CDR3 is built from 15 residues. The CDR3 nucleotides are TGCGCCAGCAGCTCCTTCTCTCCTAGCACAGATACGCAGTATTTT. Protein product: CASSSFSPSTDTQYF.

By proportion, this clonotype is medium-sized (0.01 to 0.1%). For the CDR3, the DNA is TGCAGTGCTAGAGAGCGGGGGCGCGGGACAGATACGCAGTATTTT. It specifies CSARERGRGTDTQYF. The chain has TRBV20-1 and TRBJ2-3; D may be TRBD2 (7 bases). Germline CDR1 and CDR2: DFQATT and SNEGSKA (reference sequence). V lost 0 bases to trimming and J lost 3 bases, with 13 bases between them. The CDR3 totals 15 residues.

This clonotype was seen only a few times. The chain couples TRBV24-1 to TRBJ1-1; 9 positions match TRBD1. This CDR3 spans 13 amino acids. Germline lookup yields CDR1 KGHDR and CDR2 SFDVKD. V trimming: 3 bases; J trimming: 6 bases; junction bases outside the gene matches: 1. The CDR3 sequence: CATSDGTGPEAFF. In DNA, the CDR3 is TGTGCCACCAGTGATGGGACAGGGCCTGAAGCTTTCTTT.

This clonotype was recorded a few times. CDR3 DNA sequence: TGTGCCATCAGTGAGTCTGGTTCGTCTACGGTTCAGTACTTC. Encoded protein: CAISESGSSTVQYF. The chain joins TRBV10-3 to TRBJ2-4; no definite D call. V was shortened by 0 bases and J by 11 bases, with 14 bases between the two germline ends. The CDR3 runs 14 residues. The germline V gene encodes CDR1 ENHRY and CDR2 SYGVKD.

The V and J genes are TRBV15 and TRBJ1-1, with 12 bases matching TRBD1. Per germline, CDR1 LNHNV and CDR2 YYDKDF (reference sequence). V gave up 4 bases and J gave up 3 bases; unmatched junction bases: 6. CDR3 size: 16 residues. The CDR3 reads CATSTRDRGPDTEAFF. The DNA for the CDR3 is TGTGCCACCAGCACTAGGGACAGGGGGCCTGACACTGAAGCTTTCTTT.

The chain links TRBV9 to TRBJ2-1, with D maybe TRBD1 (6 bases). This CDR3 is built from 17 residues. The germline V and J ends were trimmed by 3 bases and 2 bases, with 18 bases remaining between them. Germline V CDR1 and CDR2: SGDLS, YYNGEE. The CDR3: CASSESGTSRPYNEQFF. Written as DNA, the CDR3 is TGTGCCAGCAGCGAGTCCGGGACATCCAGGCCCTACAATGAGCAGTTCTTC.

The chain recombines TRBV4-2 with TRBJ2-7; D tentatively fits TRBD1 or TRBD2 (6 bases each). Germline V gene data show CDR1 as LGHNA and CDR2 as YNFKEQ. The CDR3 contains 17 residues. Trimming cost V 0 bases and J 3 bases, with 18 bases left between them. This CDR3 is CASSQEDGTQGLYEQYF. The CDR3 DNA reads as TGTGCCAGCAGCCAAGAAGATGGTACACAGGGACTCTACGAGCAGTACTTC.

This clonotype occurred many times. V is TRBV4-1 and J is TRBJ2-7; TRBD2 matches 11 bases. Germline assignment: CDR1 MGHRA and CDR2 YSYEKL. CDR3 size: 15 residues. V lost 4 bases, J lost 0 bases, and 2 bases stayed unmatched. Here the CDR3 reads CASSLGTSGSYEQYF. CDR3 in DNA: TGCGCCAGCAGCCTCGGGACTAGCGGCTCCTACGAGCAGTACTTC.

This clonotype showed up just a few times. The V and J genes are TRBV6-5 and TRBJ2-7; possible D gene TRBD2, 6 bases. This CDR3 contains 15 residues. The germline CDR1 and CDR2 sequences are MNHEY and SVGAGI. V was shortened by 5 bases and J by 7 bases, with 21 bases between the two germline ends. CDR3 nucleotide sequence: TGTGCCAGCAGTCCCCTTGGGGGGACCTACCAAGAGCAGTACTTC. Residues: CASSPLGGTYQEQYF.

This sequence joins TRBV20-1 and TRBJ2-5; D gene uncertain. Trimming left V 1 base short and J 1 base short, with 16 bases between. CDR1 is DFQATT and CDR2 is SNEGSKA in the germline V gene (reference sequence). The CDR3 is made up of 16 amino acids. CDR3 in amino acids: CSARGYSSPFQETQYF. The CDR3 DNA is TGCAGTGCTAGAGGTTATTCTTCCCCCTTCCAAGAGACCCAGTACTTC.

This clonotype occurred a few times. The genes are TRBV7-8 and TRBJ2-1; 7 nucleotides agree with TRBD2. Germline assignment: CDR1 SGHVS and CDR2 FQNEAQ. The CDR3 totals 14 residues. After removal of 3 bases from V and 2 bases from J, the junction contained 1 base not matched to a gene. In DNA, the CDR3 is TGTGCCAGCAGCTTGACTAGCCCCTACAATGAGCAGTTCTTC. Residues: CASSLTSPYNEQFF.

This clonotype was seen a few times. The V gene is TRBV12-3 or TRBV12-4, the J gene TRBJ2-7; D gene uncertain. The CDR3 runs to 13 residues. Trimming removed 5 bases from V and 5 bases from J, with 13 bases in between. CDR3 amino acids: CASSQSVDHEQYF. The CDR3 nucleotides read TGTGCCAGCAGTCAATCGGTTGACCACGAGCAGTACTTC.

The J gene is TRBJ2-5, the V gene TRBV6-2 or TRBV6-3, with TRBD1 matching over 8 bases. Germline loops: CDR1 MNHEY, CDR2 SVGEGT. The V segment lost 6 bases and the J segment 4 bases; nucleotides outside the gene matches: 10. There are 15 residues in the CDR3. The CDR3 reads CASSNGQGARETQYF. CDR3 DNA: TGTGCCAGCAGCAACGGGCAGGGGGCGAGAGAGACCCAGTACTTC.

This chain joins TRBV6-2 or TRBV6-3 and TRBJ2-1; 8 bases are a match to TRBD2. The CDR3 is 16 residues long. CDR1 MNHEY and CDR2 SVGEGT come from the germline V gene. After removal of 4 bases from V and 9 bases from J, the junction contained 14 bases not matched to a gene. CDR3 coding DNA: TGTGCCAGCAGTTCCAGGGAGGAGCGGGAGATCCGTGAGCAGTTCTTC. Its protein is CASSSREEREIREQFF.

The rearrangement joins TRBV9 to TRBJ1-6; 9 bases align to TRBD1. The CDR3 has 18 residues. V dropped 0 bases and J dropped 8; count of bases not matched to a gene: 12. CDR1 and CDR2 from the germline V gene are SGDLS and YYNGEE. The CDR3, as DNA: TGTGCCAGCAGCGTAGGAACTATACAGGGGGCGAAAGATTCACCCCTCCACTTT. The encoded protein is CASSVGTIQGAKDSPLHF. Full variable domain (rest looked up from reference TRBV9 and TRBJ1-6): DSGVTQTPKHLITATGQRVTLRCSPRSGDLSVYWYQQSLDQGLQFLIQYYNGEERAKGNILERFSAQQFPDLHSELNLSSLELGDSALYFCASSVGTIQGAKDSPLHFGNGTRLTVT.

V gene TRBV27 combines with J gene TRBJ2-7, with D maybe TRBD2 (5 bases). Trimming left V 1 base short and J 5 bases short, with 12 bases between. Germline CDR1 MNHEY, CDR2 SMNVEV (reference sequence). The CDR3 extends over 14 amino acids. The CDR3 region is CASSLYEGVHEQYF. For the CDR3, the DNA is TGTGCCAGCAGTTTATACGAGGGCGTCCACGAGCAGTACTTC.

V and J are TRBV9 and TRBJ2-3, with TRBD1 matching over 9 bases. J lost 2 bases, V lost 6 bases, and 7 bases had no gene match. This CDR3 comprises 15 residues. Germline lookup yields CDR1 SGDLS and CDR2 YYNGEE. CDR3 protein: CASTWTGEPTDTQYF. The CDR3 DNA is TGTGCCAGCACCTGGACAGGGGAGCCCACAGATACGCAGTATTTT.

This clonotype was found many times. CDR3 nucleotide sequence: TGTGCCAGTAGTCCATGGCTGGGGGGGACTGAAGCTTTCTTT. It specifies CASSPWLGGTEAFF. The chain links TRBV19 to TRBJ1-1; possible D gene TRBD1, 5 bases. CDR1 and CDR2 from the germline V gene are LNHDA and SQIVND (reference sequence). The CDR3 runs 14 residues. Trimming pared 5 bases from V and 5 bases from J, leaving 15 bases between.

The rearrangement joins TRBV9 to TRBJ2-7; TRBD1 might be the D (7 bases). Germline CDR1 reads SGDLS; CDR2 reads YYNGEE. V was clipped by 3 bases and J by 5 bases, with 12 bases between them. The length of the CDR3 is 13 residues. The CDR3 nucleotides are TGTGCCAGCAGCGGTCCCAGGGGGGACGAGCAGTACTTC. Its translation: CASSGPRGDEQYF. The full variable domain, completed using reference TRBV9 and TRBJ2-7, is DSGVTQTPKHLITATGQRVTLRCSPRSGDLSVYWYQQSLDQGLQFLIQYYNGEERAKGNILERFSAQQFPDLHSELNLSSLELGDSALYFCASSGPRGDEQYFGPGTRLTVT.

This clonotype was observed many times. The rearrangement uses TRBV6-5 and TRBJ2-7; no definite D call. From germline, CDR1 is MNHEY and CDR2 SVGAGI. The length of the CDR3 is 11 residues. V lost 2 bases and J 6 bases, leaving 5 bases between the germline ends. The CDR3 DNA follows: TGTGCCAGCAGTTACGGTCGCGAGCAGTACTTC. Translating gives CASSYGREQYF.